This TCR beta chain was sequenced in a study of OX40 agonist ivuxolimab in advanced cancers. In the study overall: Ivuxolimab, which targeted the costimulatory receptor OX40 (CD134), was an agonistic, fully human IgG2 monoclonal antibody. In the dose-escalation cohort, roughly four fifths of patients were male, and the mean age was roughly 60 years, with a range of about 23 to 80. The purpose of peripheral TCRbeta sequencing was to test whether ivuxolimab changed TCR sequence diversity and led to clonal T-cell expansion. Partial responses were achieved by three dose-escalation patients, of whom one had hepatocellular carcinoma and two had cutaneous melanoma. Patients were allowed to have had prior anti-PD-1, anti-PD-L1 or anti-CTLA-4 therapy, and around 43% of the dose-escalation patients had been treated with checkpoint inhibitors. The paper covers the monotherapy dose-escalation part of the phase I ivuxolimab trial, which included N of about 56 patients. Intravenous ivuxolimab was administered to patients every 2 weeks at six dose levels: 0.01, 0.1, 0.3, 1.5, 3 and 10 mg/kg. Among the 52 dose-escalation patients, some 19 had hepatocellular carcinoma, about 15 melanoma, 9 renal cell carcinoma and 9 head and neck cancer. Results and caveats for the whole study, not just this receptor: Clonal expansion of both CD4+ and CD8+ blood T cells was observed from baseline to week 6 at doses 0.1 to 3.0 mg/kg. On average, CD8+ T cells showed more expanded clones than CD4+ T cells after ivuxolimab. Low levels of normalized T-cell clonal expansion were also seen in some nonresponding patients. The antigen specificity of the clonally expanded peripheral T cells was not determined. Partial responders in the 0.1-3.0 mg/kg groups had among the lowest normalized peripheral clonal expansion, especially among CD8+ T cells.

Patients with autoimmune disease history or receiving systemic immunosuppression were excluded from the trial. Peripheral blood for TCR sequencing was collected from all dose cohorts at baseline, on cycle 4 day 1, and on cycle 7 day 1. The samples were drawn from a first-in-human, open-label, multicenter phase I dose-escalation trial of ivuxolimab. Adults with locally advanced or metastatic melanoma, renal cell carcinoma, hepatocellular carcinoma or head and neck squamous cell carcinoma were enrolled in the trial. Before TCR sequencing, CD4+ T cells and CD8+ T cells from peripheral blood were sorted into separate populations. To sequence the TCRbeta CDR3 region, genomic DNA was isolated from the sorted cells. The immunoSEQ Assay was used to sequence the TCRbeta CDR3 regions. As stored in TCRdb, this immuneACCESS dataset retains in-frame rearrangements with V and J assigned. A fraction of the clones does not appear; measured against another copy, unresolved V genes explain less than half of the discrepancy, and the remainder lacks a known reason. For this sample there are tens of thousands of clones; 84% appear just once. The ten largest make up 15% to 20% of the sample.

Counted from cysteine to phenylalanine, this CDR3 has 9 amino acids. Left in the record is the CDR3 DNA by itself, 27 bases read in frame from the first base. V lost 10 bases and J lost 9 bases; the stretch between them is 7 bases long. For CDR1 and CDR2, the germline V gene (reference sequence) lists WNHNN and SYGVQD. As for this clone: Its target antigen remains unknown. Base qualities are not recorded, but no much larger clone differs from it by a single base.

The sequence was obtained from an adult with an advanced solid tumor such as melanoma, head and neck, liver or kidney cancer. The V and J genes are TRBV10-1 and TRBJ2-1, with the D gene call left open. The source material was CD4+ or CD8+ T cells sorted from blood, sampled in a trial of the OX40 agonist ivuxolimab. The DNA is TGCGCCACCCCCCGTGAGCAGTTCTTC. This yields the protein CATPREQFF.